This T cell receptor beta chain was captured in a study of blood T cells in healthy people across ages. CDR3 size: 15 residues. The germline V gene encodes CDR1 SGHRS and CDR2 YFSETQ. Trimming took off 4 bases at V and 3 bases at J, with 16 bases between the two ends. Through a sample-barcoded 5' primer and a J-beta primer mix, a second PCR was run for roughly 7 to 12 cycles. TCRdb re-called the 5' RACE reads with MiXCR, one entry per CDR3 protein. In the table there are about 1,800,000 distinct CDR3 sequences, 28% of which are singletons. Every participating donor contributed about 10 milliliters of peripheral blood through a draw. This clonotype was observed at least ten times.

The chain combines TRBV5-1 with TRBJ2-5; D might be TRBD1 (6 bases). The clonotype comes from a woman between 25 and 40 years old in good health. The sequencing sample was made of blood. CDR3 in DNA: TGCGCCAGCAGCACCCAACCCACAGGGAAAGAGACCCAGTACTTC. Translating it yields CASSTQPTGKETQYF.